This T cell receptor (beta chain) was recovered during a study of CD8 T cells in ankylosing spondylitis. Study-level results: Some motif variants were previously reported in reactive arthritis synovial fluid and blood. Ankylosing spondylitis blood appeared to carry a characteristic TCR beta motif of roughly eight highly homologous variants.

A remark on this clonotype: Its antigen is not known.

Germline CDR1 and CDR2: MDHEN and SYDVKM. The ends were cut back, 6 bases at V and 5 bases at J, with 13 bases in the middle. This CDR3 is 13 amino acids long. Quantitative 5'-RACE with molecular barcodes generated TCR beta libraries. MiXCR, run by TCRdb on the 5' RACE reads, gives a single entry per CDR3 protein. The sample lists about 700,000 distinct CDR3 sequences; 15% to 20% were seen once. Material: blood, either unsorted or a sorted T cell fraction (not recorded which). This TCR came from a male donor with ankylosing spondylitis. The chain is built from TRBV28 and TRBJ2-5; D is possibly TRBD2 (6 bases). DNA of the CDR3: TGTGCCAGCAGAAGGGGTGGGAGGGAGACCCAGTACTTC. This codes for CASRRGGRETQYF.